Listed below are T cell receptor beta chains from one sample, sequenced in a study of identical twins. TCRdb analysed the 5' RACE reads with MiXCR anew, one entry per CDR3 protein. The data contain more than 600,000 distinct CDR3 sequences, approximately 18% of them singletons. The same data also contributed to another study, on T cells expressing NK-cell markers.

Sequencing used PBMCs. These receptors were obtained from a woman aged 18-35 years in good health. Each CDR3 is given with its conserved first and last residue. D genes are given only for firm matches. Clone size is given for some rows only: seen once, a few or many times, or a class if the clone is expanded.

D	length	size	J	V	CDR3	DNA
-	12	-	TRBJ2-7	TRBV12-3/TRBV12-4	CASHSAVGEQYF	TGTGCCAGCCATAGTGCGGTGGGGGAGCAGTACTTC
-	14	-	TRBJ2-5	TRBV5-1	CASSFHRVGETQYF	TGCGCCAGCAGCTTTCACAGGGTTGGGGAGACCCAGTACTTC
-	11	many	TRBJ2-2	TRBV6-2/TRBV6-3	CASTSTGELFF	TGTGCCAGCACTAGCACCGGGGAGCTGTTTTTT
-	15	few	TRBJ1-5	TRBV19	CASTLAGRSNQPQHF	TGTGCCAGTACTCTCGCTGGGAGGAGCAATCAGCCCCAGCATTTT
-	12	few	TRBJ1-1	TRBV29-1	CSVVGSENEAFF	TGCAGCGTTGTTGGCTCAGAAAATGAAGCTTTCTTT
TRBD1	17	-	TRBJ2-7	TRBV5-1	CASSPHTRQGAIYEQYF	TGCGCCAGCAGCCCCCACACTCGACAGGGGGCGATTTACGAGCAGTACTTC
-	16	few	TRBJ2-4	TRBV5-1	CASSTRTELAKNIQYF	TGCGCCAGCAGCACTCGGACAGAATTAGCCAAAAACATTCAGTACTTC
-	15	few	TRBJ2-3	TRBV5-1	CASSFLKERGDTQYF	TGCGCCAGCAGCTTCCTGAAAGAAAGAGGAGATACGCAGTATTTT
-	13	-	TRBJ1-1	TRBV4-3	CASSQDMGTEAFF	TGCGCCAGCAGCCAAGATATGGGAACTGAAGCTTTCTTT
TRBD1	15	-	TRBJ2-3	TRBV5-1	CASSHGTDITDTQYF	TGCGCCAGCAGCCACGGGACAGATATCACAGATACGCAGTATTTT
-	12	-	TRBJ2-5	TRBV20-1	CSGSGREETQYF	TGCAGTGGAAGTGGCCGGGAAGAGACCCAGTACTTC
TRBD2	15	few	TRBJ2-7	TRBV7-2	CASSHSGPRSAEQYF	TGTGCCAGCAGCCATAGCGGGCCACGGTCCGCCGAGCAGTACTTC
-	15	few	TRBJ1-1	TRBV12-3/TRBV12-4	CASSLRGAGATEAFF	TGTGCCAGCAGTTTAAGAGGGGCAGGGGCCACTGAAGCTTTCTTT
TRBD2	15	few	TRBJ2-7	TRBV5-1	CASSAATSGSDEQYF	TGCGCCAGCAGCGCTGCAACTAGCGGGAGCGACGAGCAGTACTTC
TRBD2	13	few	TRBJ2-3	TRBV20-1	CSAPSGSLDTQYF	TGCAGTGCCCCCAGCGGGAGTTTAGATACGCAGTATTTT
-	13	-	TRBJ1-3	TRBV12-3/TRBV12-4	CASSDRSRGTIYF	TGTGCCAGCAGCGACAGGTCCAGGGGCACCATATATTTT
TRBD1	17	few	TRBJ2-5	TRBV12-3/TRBV12-4	CASSFGFGQGVQETQYF	TGTGCCAGCAGTTTTGGATTTGGACAGGGGGTTCAAGAGACCCAGTACTTC
TRBD2	16	-	TRBJ2-3	TRBV4-2	CASSPTPSGYTDTQYF	TGTGCCAGCAGCCCAACGCCTAGCGGGTACACAGATACGCAGTATTTT
TRBD2	13	-	TRBJ2-2	TRBV6-1	CATLSGGGGELFF	TGTGCCACTCTCAGCGGGGGCGGCGGGGAGCTGTTTTTT
TRBD2	15	-	TRBJ2-7	TRBV7-9	CASSLLRGTSYEQYF	TGTGCCAGCAGCTTATTGCGGGGGACCTCCTACGAGCAGTACTTC
-	12	few	TRBJ1-2	TRBV7-9	CASTLTGTEFTF	TGTGCCAGCACCTTAACCGGAACAGAATTCACCTTC
TRBD2	14	-	TRBJ2-5	TRBV5-6	CASSLEGSGGTQYF	TGTGCCAGCAGCTTAGAGGGTTCGGGAGGGACCCAGTACTTC
-	12	few	TRBJ1-2	TRBV15	CATYDVINGYTF	TGTGCCACCTACGACGTTATAAATGGCTACACCTTC
-	12	-	TRBJ2-2	TRBV30	CAWRPFTGELFF	TGTGCCTGGAGACCGTTCACCGGGGAGCTGTTTTTT
TRBD1	15	-	TRBJ2-1	TRBV5-1	CASSLGGTAATEQFF	TGCGCCAGCAGCTTGGGAGGGACAGCGGCTACTGAGCAGTTCTTC
-	11	many	TRBJ2-2	TRBV10-3	CASTGTGELFF	TGTGCCTCGACCGGCACCGGGGAGCTGTTTTTT
-	17	few	TRBJ2-7	TRBV7-2	CASSQDFRDVPSYEQYF	TGTGCCAGCAGCCAAGACTTCCGGGACGTCCCCTCCTACGAGCAGTACTTC
-	16	few	TRBJ2-7	TRBV6-5	CASSYDYARKSYEQYF	TGTGCCAGCAGTTACGACTATGCACGTAAGTCCTACGAGCAGTACTTC
-	17	few	TRBJ2-1	TRBV4-2	CASSLVLTGGTYNEQFF	TGTGCCAGCAGCCTAGTTCTGACAGGCGGGACTTACAATGAGCAGTTCTTC
-	13	-	TRBJ2-1	TRBV20-1	CSASHGPYNEQFF	TGCAGTGCTAGCCACGGACCCTACAATGAGCAGTTCTTC
TRBD2	18	-	TRBJ2-5	TRBV10-2	CASSGAGLAGPLQETQYF	TGCGCCAGCAGTGGTGCGGGACTAGCGGGACCCTTACAAGAGACCCAGTACTTC
-	15	few	TRBJ2-1	TRBV5-1	CASSLDGTAGVEQFF	TGCGCCAGCAGCTTGGACGGGACTGCCGGCGTAGAGCAGTTCTTC
-	18	-	TRBJ2-3	TRBV12-3/TRBV12-4	CASSLFGLATKDTDTQYF	TGTGCCAGCAGTTTATTCGGTCTGGCAACAAAGGACACAGATACGCAGTATTTT
TRBD1	13	few	TRBJ2-5	TRBV7-9	CASGLRDRETQYF	TGTGCCAGCGGTCTCCGGGACAGAGAGACCCAGTACTTC
-	18	few	TRBJ2-1	TRBV6-5	CASSYRGKWEGAYNEQFF	TGTGCCAGCAGTTACCGGGGCAAGTGGGAGGGGGCTTACAATGAGCAGTTCTTC
-	15	-	TRBJ2-7	TRBV7-9	CASSPQGGRFYEQYF	TGTGCCAGCAGCCCTCAGGGGGGTCGTTTCTACGAGCAGTACTTC
-	16	-	TRBJ2-1	TRBV2	CASSDSRSSSYNEQFF	TGTGCCAGCAGTGACTCGCGGAGCAGCTCCTACAATGAGCAGTTCTTC
TRBD1	16	few	TRBJ1-2	TRBV12-3/TRBV12-4	CASSRSQGVFNYGYTF	TGTGCCAGCAGTAGGAGTCAGGGGGTCTTTAACTATGGCTACACCTTC
-	13	-	TRBJ1-2	TRBV7-2	CASRDGTFHGYTF	TGTGCCAGCAGGGACGGGACATTCCATGGCTACACCTTC
-	18	-	TRBJ2-3	TRBV6-1	CASSEAPGRGSVTDTQYF	TGTGCCAGCAGTGAAGCCCCGGGTAGAGGTTCCGTGACAGATACGCAGTATTTT
-	10	-	TRBJ2-3	TRBV27	CASIGDTQYF	TGTGCCAGCATAGGAGATACGCAGTATTTT
-	14	once	TRBJ2-7	TRBV4-2	CASSRDSSTYEQYF	TGTGCCAGCAGCCGCGACAGTTCCACCTACGAGCAGTACTTC
TRBD2	13	-	TRBJ2-1	TRBV12-3/TRBV12-4	CATRSGRYNEQFF	TGTGCCACCCGAAGCGGGAGATACAATGAGCAGTTCTTC
-	13	few	TRBJ2-7	TRBV4-3	CARELWSSYEQYF	TGCGCCAGAGAATTGTGGAGCTCCTACGAGCAGTACTTC
-	15	-	TRBJ2-1	TRBV4-3	CASSQEGRTPNEQFF	TGCGCCAGCAGCCAAGAAGGGAGGACACCCAATGAGCAGTTCTTC
-	14	-	TRBJ1-2	TRBV12-3/TRBV12-4	CASSPNGRPGGYTF	TGTGCCAGCAGCCCTAATGGGAGGCCGGGGGGCTACACCTTC
-	11	many	TRBJ2-3	TRBV12-3/TRBV12-4	CASTNRDTQYF	TGTGCCAGCACCAATCGGGATACGCAGTATTTT
-	14	-	TRBJ1-1	TRBV16	CASSPQTTGTEAFF	TGTGCCAGCAGCCCGCAGACTACAGGGACTGAAGCTTTCTTT
TRBD2	17	-	TRBJ2-2	TRBV19	CASTTTRTSGATGELFF	TGTGCCAGTACCACGACGCGGACTAGCGGGGCCACCGGGGAGCTGTTTTTT
-	15	few	TRBJ1-4	TRBV6-1	CASSPYRAVNEKLFF	TGTGCCAGCAGTCCATACAGGGCCGTTAATGAAAAACTGTTTTTT
TRBD1	17	few	TRBJ1-2	TRBV4-1	CASSQAGTGGSNYGYTF	TGCGCCAGCAGCCAAGCCGGGACAGGGGGCAGTAACTATGGCTACACCTTC
-	12	few	TRBJ1-4	TRBV20-1	CSAGGDNEKLFF	TGCAGTGCGGGGGGGGACAATGAAAAACTGTTTTTT
TRBD2	15	-	TRBJ2-1	TRBV5-5	CASTWTSGGYNEQFF	TGTGCCAGCACCTGGACTAGCGGGGGATACAATGAGCAGTTCTTC
-	13	few	TRBJ2-3	TRBV20-1	CSVTGTSTDTQYF	TGCAGTGTAACGGGGACTAGCACAGATACGCAGTATTTT
-	15	few	TRBJ2-1	TRBV20-1	CSARPLTGEYNEQFF	TGCAGTGCTAGACCCCTTACGGGAGAATACAATGAGCAGTTCTTC